This entry describes one T cell receptor (beta chain). The protocol was immunoSEQ multiplex PCR, while the TCRdb copy is restricted to in-frame clones and leaves out a portion. The data contain roughly 100,000 clones, about 89% of them seen just once; the ten biggest clones take up just under 20%. These data originate in a study of blood T cell repertoires in COVID-19. The sample taken for sequencing was peripheral blood. This clonotype originated in a human donor in a cohort sampled during active COVID-19.

This chain's CDR3 is CASSPGTSWGNEQFF. CDR3 DNA: TGTGCCAGCAGCCCCGGGACTAGCTGGGGCAATGAGCAGTTCTTC. V is TRBV3-1 (or the pseudogene TRBV3-2) and J is TRBJ2-1; 9 bases line up with TRBD2. The CDR3 extends over 15 amino acids. Trimming took 4 bases from V and 6 from J; bases not matched to a gene: 7. Germline V gene data show CDR1 as LGHDT and CDR2 as YNNKEL (reference sequence).